One and the same sample provided the 9 T cell receptor beta chains below, sequenced in a study of CD8 T cells in ankylosing spondylitis. TCRdb processed the 5' RACE reads anew with MiXCR; each CDR3 protein has one entry. Among some 140,000 distinct CDR3 sequences listed, roughly 8% were seen once. Sequencing was carried out using synovial fluid, either unsorted or a sorted T cell fraction (not recorded which). The receptor set was obtained from a male donor with ankylosing spondylitis.

This chain connects TRBV5-1 to TRBJ1-2; TRBD1 matches at 7 bases. CDR3 size: 14 residues. Per the germline V gene, CDR1 is SGHRS and CDR2 is YFSETQ. Trimming removed 0 bases from V and 14 bases from J; junction bases left unmatched: 13. In nucleotides, the CDR3 is TGCGCCAGCAGCTTGGACGCGGGACAGTCCCCCCAAACCTTC. This codes for CASSLDAGQSPQTF.

This clonotype has a handful of counts. J is TRBJ1-1 and V is TRBV24-1; possible D gene TRBD1, 5 bases. Trimming stripped 4 bases from V and 5 bases from J, with 16 bases between. This CDR3 has 15 amino acids. CDR1 is KGHDR and CDR2 is SFDVKD in the germline V gene. The CDR3 is CATSEGTPGGTEAFF. The CDR3, as DNA: TGTGCCACCAGTGAGGGGACTCCCGGGGGAACTGAAGCTTTCTTT.

This clonotype appeared many times. As DNA, the CDR3 is TGTGCCAGCACCGACAGGAACTATGGCTACACCTTC. Encoded protein: CASTDRNYGYTF. The chain recombines TRBV12-3 or TRBV12-4 with TRBJ1-2, with D possibly TRBD1 on 6 matching bases. V lost 7 bases and J 2 bases, leaving 8 bases between the germline ends. CDR3 length: 12 amino acids.

This clonotype has ten or more counts. This chain connects TRBV9 to TRBJ2-3, with TRBD2 matching 16 bases. V was pared by 3 bases and J by 5 bases, with 6 bases of the junction left unmatched. Looked up from germline, CDR1 is SGDLS and CDR2 is YYNGEE. This CDR3 region has 17 residues. CDR3 in DNA: TGTGCCAGCAGCGAATCCGGGACTAGCGGGGGGGTAGATACGCAGTATTTT. This sequence encodes CASSESGTSGGVDTQYF.

This clonotype was seen only a few times. J is TRBJ2-3 and V is TRBV20-1; D gene unclear. CDR3 length: 14 residues. V shed 6 bases and J shed 2 bases, with 15 bases lying between them. Germline V gene sequence: CDR1 DFQATT, CDR2 SNEGSKA (reference sequence). The CDR3 spells CSAQHSLNTDTQYF. DNA of the CDR3: TGCAGTGCGCAACACAGCCTCAACACAGATACGCAGTATTTT.

This clonotype appeared many times. J is TRBJ1-1 and V is TRBV15; perhaps TRBD1 as D (6 bases). Germline V CDR1 and CDR2: LNHNV, YYDKDF (reference sequence). V dropped 5 bases and J dropped 2 bases, with 9 bases sitting between them. This CDR3 has 13 residues. The CDR3 region has the DNA TGTGCCACCAGCCAGGGGCGTAACACTGAAGCTTTCTTT. This codes for CATSQGRNTEAFF.

This clonotype was found a few times. V gene TRBV28 combines with J gene TRBJ1-2; TRBD1 matches 7 bases. Germline loops: CDR1 MDHEN, CDR2 SYDVKM. The CDR3 length is 14 residues. Trimming removed 6 bases from V and 8 bases from J; junction bases left unmatched: 12. CDR3 sequence reads: CASSLTDRVRGYTF. CDR3 nucleotide sequence: TGTGCCAGCAGCCTAACCGACAGGGTCCGGGGCTACACCTTC.

This clonotype occurred many times. The chain uses TRBV5-6 and TRBJ2-2; D is unresolved. CDR1 is SGHDT, CDR2 YYEEEE, per germline. The CDR3 runs to 11 residues. The ends were cut back, 0 bases at V and 13 bases at J, with 7 bases in the middle. CDR3 protein: CASSLVGPLFF. In DNA form, the CDR3 reads TGTGCCAGCAGCTTGGTAGGACCGCTGTTTTTT.

This clonotype showed up many times. The J gene is TRBJ2-5, the V gene TRBV5-1, with 9 bases aligning to TRBD1. The CDR3 extends over 15 amino acids. Germline assignment: CDR1 SGHRS and CDR2 YFSETQ. Trimming cost V 2 bases and J 5 bases; bases outside gene matches: 7. Here the CDR3 DNA reads TGCGCCAGCAGCTTTCTCACAGGGGGCGCGGAGACCCAGTACTTC. Protein sequence: CASSFLTGGAETQYF.